The 24 T cell receptor beta chains presented below share a single source sample, sequenced in a study of OX40 agonist ivuxolimab in advanced cancers. Generated by immunoSEQ multiplex PCR, the TCRdb table keeps only in-frame clones and is missing some. The sample has around 140,000 clones, 90% to 95% seen once. The sequencing here drew on CD4+ or CD8+ T cells sorted from blood, taken in a trial of the OX40 agonist ivuxolimab. All receptors come from an adult with an advanced solid tumor such as melanoma, head and neck, liver or kidney cancer.

The V and J genes are TRBV29-1 and TRBJ2-7; 10 bases fit TRBD2. V was pared by 2 bases and J by 2 bases, with 0 bases of the junction left unmatched. CDR1 and CDR2 from the germline V gene are SQVTM and ANQGSEA. There are 13 residues in the CDR3. Written as DNA, the CDR3 is TGCAGCGTTGAACTAGCGGGGGCCTACGAGCAGTACTTC. As protein: CSVELAGAYEQYF.

This clone appeared once. This chain uses TRBV15 with TRBJ1-1; D is undetermined. V dropped 4 bases and J dropped 7 bases, with 10 bases sitting between them. CDR3 length equals 12 residues. Germline-derived CDR1 and CDR2 are LNHNV and YYDKDF (reference sequence). CDR3 sequence (DNA): TGTGCCACCAGCACCCTGGGAATTGAAGCTTTCTTT. It codes for CATSTLGIEAFF. Using reference TRBV15 and TRBJ1-1 for the parts outside the CDR3, the full variable domain is DAMVIQNPRYQVTQFGKPVTLSCSQTLNHNVMYWYQQKSSQAPKLLFHYYDKDFNNEADTPDNFQSRRPNTSFCFLDIRSPGLGDTAMYLCATSTLGIEAFFGQGTRLTVV.

The gene calls are TRBV5-4 and TRBJ1-1, with 8 bases fitting TRBD1. V gave up 4 bases and J gave up 2 bases; unmatched junction bases: 10. The CDR3 spans 16 residues. Germline V CDR1 and CDR2: SGHNT, YYREEE (reference sequence). The CDR3, as DNA: TGTGCCAGCAGCCCAGGGCAGGGGGCAGGCAACACTGAAGCTTTCTTT. Translation gives CASSPGQGAGNTEAFF.

The V and J genes are TRBV7-8 and TRBJ2-2, with 11 nucleotides matching TRBD2. In germline, CDR1 is SGHVS, CDR2 FQNEAQ. The CDR3 covers 16 residues. The J segment lost 3 bases and the V segment lost 4 bases, leaving 4 bases of the junction unmatched. As DNA, the CDR3 is TGTGCCAGCAGCTCAACTAGCGGGAGAGACACCGGGGAGCTGTTTTTT. It specifies CASSSTSGRDTGELFF.

The gene calls are TRBV18 and TRBJ2-5, with D unclear. V was clipped by 0 bases and J by 1 base, with 6 bases between them. Looked up from germline, CDR1 is KGHSH and CDR2 is LQKENI. The CDR3 consists of 14 residues. The CDR3 coding sequence is TGTGCCAGCTCACCACCCATGGCCCAAGAGACCCAGTACTTC. Residues: CASSPPMAQETQYF.

This chain uses TRBV7-3 with TRBJ2-3; the match to TRBD2 covers 8 bases. Unmatched junction bases numbered 12, after V lost 4 bases and J lost 0 bases. Germline CDR1 and CDR2: SGHTA and FQGTGA. The length of the CDR3 is 18 residues. CDR3 sequence reads: CASSSPGGAAPSTDTQYF. The CDR3 nucleotides are TGTGCCAGCAGCTCGCCGGGGGGGGCGGCGCCTAGCACAGATACGCAGTATTTT.

This chain connects TRBV18 to TRBJ1-5; D unresolved. Germline V gene sequence: CDR1 KGHSH, CDR2 LQKENI. The V end lost 3 bases, the J end lost 2 bases, and 14 bases lay between the germline ends. There are 16 residues in the CDR3. The CDR3 here is CASSPNPPGGNQPQHF. The CDR3 coding sequence is TGTGCCAGCTCACCGAATCCCCCCGGGGGCAATCAGCCCCAGCATTTT.

The chain links TRBV19 to TRBJ2-2; a weak D match, TRBD2 (6 bases). The CDR3 totals 13 residues. V was pared by 7 bases and J by 7 bases, with 13 bases between. Germline loops: CDR1 LNHDA, CDR2 SQIVND (reference sequence). CDR3: CASTGGSIGELFF. DNA for the CDR3: TGTGCCAGTACCGGAGGGAGCATCGGGGAGCTGTTTTTT.

This clone has just one count. The chain employs TRBV6-5 and TRBJ1-1, with TRBD1 matching over 7 bases. This CDR3 is built from 15 residues. The germline V gene has CDR1 MNHEY and CDR2 SVGAGI. V trimming: 6 bases; J trimming: 2 bases; junction bases outside the gene matches: 9. CDR3 amino acids: CASRDRDRLNTEAFF. DNA for the CDR3: TGTGCCAGCAGGGATCGGGACAGACTAAACACTGAAGCTTTCTTT.

V is TRBV5-5 and J is TRBJ1-3; the D gene is possibly TRBD1 (5 bases). The CDR3 length is 14 residues. Germline V lookup: CDR1 SGHKS, CDR2 YYEKEE (reference sequence). V shed 4 bases and J shed 2 bases, with 10 bases lying between them. The CDR3 nucleotides read TGTGCCAGCAGCCGAGGGGCCCCTGGAAACACCATATATTTT. Translated: CASSRGAPGNTIYF.

This clone was recorded only once. The rearrangement links TRBV14 to TRBJ1-1; TRBD1 is a possible D gene (5 bases). The CDR3 contains 12 residues. Germline V gives CDR1 SGHDN, CDR2 FVKESK. V was trimmed by 1 base and J by 8 bases, leaving 8 bases between them. CDR3 in DNA: TGTGCCAGCAGCCAAGGCAACAGGGAAGCTTTCTTT. Translation: CASSQGNREAFF.

The V and J genes are TRBV7-2 and TRBJ2-4, with 7 positions matching TRBD1. There are 14 residues in the CDR3. Germline V lookup: CDR1 SGHTA, CDR2 FQGNSA. Trimming cost V 3 bases and J 2 bases; bases outside gene matches: 1. CDR3 sequence reads: CASSLTGTKNIQYF. Written as DNA, the CDR3 is TGTGCCAGCAGCTTGACAGGGACCAAAAACATTCAGTACTTC.

V gene TRBV4-2 combines with J gene TRBJ2-7; 11 nucleotides agree with TRBD1. This CDR3 spans 18 amino acids. Trimming at V came to 1 base and at J to 0 bases, leaving 8 bases not matched to a gene. Germline CDR1 and CDR2: LGHNA and YNFKEQ. CDR3 protein: CASSQGGQGARVSYEQYF. CDR3 sequence (DNA): TGTGCCAGCAGCCAAGGCGGACAGGGGGCTAGAGTCTCCTACGAGCAGTACTTC.

Here the CDR3 reads CASSPLDGGTSGANVLTF. Here the CDR3 DNA reads TGTGCCAGCTCACCCCTAGACGGGGGGACCTCTGGGGCCAACGTCCTGACTTTC. The V call is TRBV18, the J call TRBJ2-6; 7 nucleotides line up with TRBD2. Germline V gives CDR1 KGHSH, CDR2 LQKENI. V dropped 3 bases and J dropped 0; count of bases not matched to a gene: 8. The CDR3 runs to 18 residues.

The V gene is TRBV9, the J gene TRBJ2-7; a possible D gene is TRBD2 (6 bases). Trimming took off 3 bases at V and 3 bases at J, with 16 bases between the two ends. Germline V lookup: CDR1 SGDLS, CDR2 YYNGEE. This CDR3 is built from 15 residues. The CDR3 DNA follows: TGTGCCAGCAGCGAGGCGGGAACACCCAACTACGAGCAGTACTTC. It is translated as CASSEAGTPNYEQYF.

The gene calls are TRBV13 and TRBJ2-1; 10 bases are shared with TRBD2. CDR1 PRHDT and CDR2 FYEKMQ come from the germline V gene (reference sequence). The length of the CDR3 is 16 residues. V was clipped by 4 bases and J by 9 bases; unmatched bases: 12. The CDR3 loop is CASSSRGSGRWGEQFF. CDR3 nucleotide sequence: TGTGCCAGCAGCTCCCGGGGTAGCGGGAGGTGGGGTGAGCAGTTCTTC.

CDR3 protein: CASSLGGQGAQNEQFF. The CDR3 DNA sequence: TGCGCCAGCAGCTTGGGGGGACAGGGGGCGCAAAATGAGCAGTTCTTC. The rearrangement joins TRBV5-1 to TRBJ2-1; TRBD1 matches 12 bases. Germline lookup yields CDR1 SGHRS and CDR2 YFSETQ. This CDR3 is built from 16 residues. Trimming removed 0 bases from V and 7 bases from J; junction bases left unmatched: 5.

The gene calls are TRBV10-3 and TRBJ1-3; D may be TRBD1 (5 bases). V shed 4 bases and J shed 2 bases, with 9 bases lying between them. This CDR3 comprises 14 residues. Germline CDR1 and CDR2: ENHRY and SYGVKD. CDR3 sequence reads: CAISVSGPGNTIYF. The CDR3 region has the DNA TGTGCCATCAGTGTGTCGGGGCCTGGAAACACCATATATTTT.

The chain links TRBV6-5 to TRBJ1-2; tentative D call: TRBD1 (5 bases). The CDR3 runs 15 residues. Trimming took off 0 bases at V and 8 bases at J, with 16 bases between the two ends. Germline-derived CDR1 and CDR2 are MNHEY and SVGAGI. The CDR3, as DNA: TGTGCCAGCAGTTACTCCCTATTGCAGGGTTCGGGCTACACCTTC. Its translation: CASSYSLLQGSGYTF.

This clone appeared once. The chain has TRBV21-1 and TRBJ1-2. TRBV21-1 is labeled a pseudogene. This CDR3 comprises 15 residues. The CDR3 loop is CASKTGRRLNYGYTF. DNA of the CDR3: TGTGCCAGCAAAACGGGGAGGAGACTCAACTATGGCTACACCTTC.

This clone was found once. CDR3 sequence: CASSSQTSGRVGEQFF. Written as DNA, the CDR3 is TGTGCCAGCAGCTCACAGACTAGCGGGAGGGTTGGTGAGCAGTTCTTC. The chain combines TRBV7-2 with TRBJ2-1; 14 bases are shared with TRBD2. This CDR3 is 16 amino acids long. V shed 4 bases, J shed 9 bases, and the junction held 8 bases outside the gene matches. Germline CDR1 and CDR2: SGHTA and FQGNSA. Full variable domain (outside the CDR3, taken from reference TRBV7-2 and TRBJ2-1): GAGVSQSPSNKVTEKGKDVELRCDPISGHTALYWYRQSLGQGLEFLIYFQGNSAPDKSGLPSDRFSAERTGGSVSTLTIQRTQQEDSAVYLCASSSQTSGRVGEQFFGPGTRLTVL.

This clone showed up just once. The rearrangement uses TRBV9 and TRBJ1-1, with D possibly being TRBD1 (6 bases). The germline gives CDR1 SGDLS, CDR2 YYNGEE. The V end was cut by 2 bases, the J end by 2 bases, with 13 bases between. This CDR3 comprises 15 residues. In DNA, the CDR3 is TGTGCCAGCAGCGTCCGCGGGGGCGGAAACACTGAAGCTTTCTTT. It is translated as CASSVRGGGNTEAFF.

The chain links TRBV19 to TRBJ2-1; 7 bases match TRBD2. Germline lookup yields CDR1 LNHDA and CDR2 SQIVND (reference sequence). Trimming at V came to 3 bases and at J to 2 bases, leaving 10 bases not matched to a gene. The CDR3 spans 17 residues. The CDR3 nucleotides read TGTGCCAGTAGTATCGGGTTAGGCGGGGGAACCTACAATGAGCAGTTCTTC. Amino acids: CASSIGLGGGTYNEQFF. The variable domain in full, with the rest retrieved from reference TRBV19 and TRBJ2-1, is DGGITQSPKYLFRKEGQNVTLSCEQNLNHDAMYWYRQDPGQGLRLIYYSQIVNDFQKGDIAEGYSVSREKKESFPLTVTSAQKNPTAFYLCASSIGLGGGTYNEQFFGPGTRLTVL.

Only one count was recorded for this clone. This sequence joins TRBV6-5 and TRBJ2-1; no clear D. V was cut by 2 bases and J by 2 bases, with 4 bases left in between. There are 13 residues in the CDR3. The germline CDR1 and CDR2 sequences are MNHEY and SVGAGI. CDR3 nucleotide sequence: TGTGCCAGCAGTTACGGGACCTACAATGAGCAGTTCTTC. Its translation: CASSYGTYNEQFF.